Reported below is one T cell receptor (beta chain). Clones were sequenced by immunoSEQ multiplex PCR, and TCRdb holds only the in-frame ones, with some missing. The sample includes about 50,000 clones, roughly 71% of them seen just once. This entry belongs to a study of T cell clones after liver transplantation. At the level of the study: A pre-transplant mixed lymphocyte reaction with TCRbeta sequencing defined graft-donor-reactive clones followed in post-transplant blood.

The sample in question was CD4+ T cells from blood, obtained more than 52 months after liver transplant. The TCR sequence derives from a human patient who received a liver transplant. Part of the T cell pool may stem from the graft donor.

The CDR3 region has the DNA TGTGCCAGCAGTTTAACGACAGTCACCGGGGAGCTGTTTTTT. As protein: CASSLTTVTGELFF. V gene TRBV27 combines with J gene TRBJ2-2, with D possibly TRBD1 on 5 matching bases. CDR1 and CDR2 (germline): MNHEY, SMNVEV (reference sequence). The V gene lost 2 bases and the J gene lost 4 bases, with 8 bases spanning the gap. The CDR3 covers 14 residues.